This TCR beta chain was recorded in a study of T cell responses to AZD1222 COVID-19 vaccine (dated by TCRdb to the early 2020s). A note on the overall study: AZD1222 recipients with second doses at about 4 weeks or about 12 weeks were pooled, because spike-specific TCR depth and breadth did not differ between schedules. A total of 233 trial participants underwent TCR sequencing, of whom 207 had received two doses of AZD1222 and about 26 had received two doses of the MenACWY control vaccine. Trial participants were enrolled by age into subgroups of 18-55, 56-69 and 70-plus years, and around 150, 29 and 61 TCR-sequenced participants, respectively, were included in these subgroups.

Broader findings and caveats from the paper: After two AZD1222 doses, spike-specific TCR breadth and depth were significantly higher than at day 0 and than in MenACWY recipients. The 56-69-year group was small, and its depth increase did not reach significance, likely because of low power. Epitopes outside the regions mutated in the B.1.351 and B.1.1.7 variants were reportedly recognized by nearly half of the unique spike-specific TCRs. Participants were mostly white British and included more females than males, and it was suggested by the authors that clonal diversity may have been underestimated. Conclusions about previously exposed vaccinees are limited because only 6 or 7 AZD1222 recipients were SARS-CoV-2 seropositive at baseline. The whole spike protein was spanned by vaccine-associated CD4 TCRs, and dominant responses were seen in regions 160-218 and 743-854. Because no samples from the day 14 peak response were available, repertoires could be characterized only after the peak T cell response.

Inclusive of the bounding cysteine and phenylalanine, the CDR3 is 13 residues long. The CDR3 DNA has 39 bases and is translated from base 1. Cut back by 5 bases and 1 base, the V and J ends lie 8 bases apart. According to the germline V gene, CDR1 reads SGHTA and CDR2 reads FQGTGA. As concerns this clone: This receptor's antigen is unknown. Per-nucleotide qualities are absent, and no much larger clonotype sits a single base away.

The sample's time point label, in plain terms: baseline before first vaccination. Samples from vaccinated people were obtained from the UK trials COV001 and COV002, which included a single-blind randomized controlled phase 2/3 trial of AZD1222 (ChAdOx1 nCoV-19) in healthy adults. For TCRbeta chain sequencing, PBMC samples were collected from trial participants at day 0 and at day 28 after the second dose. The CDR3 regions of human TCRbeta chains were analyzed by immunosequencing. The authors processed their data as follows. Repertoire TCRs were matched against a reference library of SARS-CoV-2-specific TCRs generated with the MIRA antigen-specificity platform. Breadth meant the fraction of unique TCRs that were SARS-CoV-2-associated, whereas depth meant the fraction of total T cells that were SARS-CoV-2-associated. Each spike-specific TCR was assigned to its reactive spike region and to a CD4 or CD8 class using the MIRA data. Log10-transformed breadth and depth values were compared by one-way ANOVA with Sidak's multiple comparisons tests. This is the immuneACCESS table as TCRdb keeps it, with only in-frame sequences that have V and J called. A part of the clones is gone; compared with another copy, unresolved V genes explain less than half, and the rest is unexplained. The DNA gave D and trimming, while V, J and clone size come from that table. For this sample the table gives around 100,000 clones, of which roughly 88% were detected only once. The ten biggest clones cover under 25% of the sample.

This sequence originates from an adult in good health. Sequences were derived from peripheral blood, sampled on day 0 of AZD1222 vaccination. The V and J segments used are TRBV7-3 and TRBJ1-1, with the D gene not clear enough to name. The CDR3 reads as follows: CASSHTPNTEAFF. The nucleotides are TGTGCCAGCAGCCATACACCGAACACTGAAGCTTTCTTT.